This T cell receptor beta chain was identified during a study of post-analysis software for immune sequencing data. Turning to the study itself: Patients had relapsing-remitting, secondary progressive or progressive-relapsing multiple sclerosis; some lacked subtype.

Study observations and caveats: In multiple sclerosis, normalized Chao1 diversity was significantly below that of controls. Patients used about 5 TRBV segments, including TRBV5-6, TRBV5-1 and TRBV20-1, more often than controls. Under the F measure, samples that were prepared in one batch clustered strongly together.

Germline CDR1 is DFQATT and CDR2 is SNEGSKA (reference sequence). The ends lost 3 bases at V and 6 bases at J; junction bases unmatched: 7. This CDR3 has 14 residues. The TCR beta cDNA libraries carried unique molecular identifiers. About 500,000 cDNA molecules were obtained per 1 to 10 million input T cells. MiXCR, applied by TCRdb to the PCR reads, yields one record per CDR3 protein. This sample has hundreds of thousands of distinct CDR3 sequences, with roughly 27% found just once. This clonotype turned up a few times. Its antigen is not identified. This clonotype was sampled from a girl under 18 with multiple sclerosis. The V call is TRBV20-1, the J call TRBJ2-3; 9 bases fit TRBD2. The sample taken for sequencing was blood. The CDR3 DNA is TGCAGTGCTAGGAGGGGACTAGCTGGGGATACGCAGTATTTT. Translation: CSARRGLAGDTQYF.